The 29 T cell receptor beta chains below come from one sample, sequenced in a study of a mutant IDH1 vaccine in newly diagnosed glioma. Antigen specificity for these receptors is unknown. Data came from immunoSEQ multiplex PCR; TCRdb stores just in-frame clones and leaves some out. The sample lists some 71,000 clones; around 84% were seen once. Sample time point: week 35, safety follow-up. Each vaccine dose was 300 ug of mutant IDH1 20-mer peptide, with topical imiquimod. The sample was PBMCs, taken from a glioma patient whose treatment included an IDH1 peptide vaccine. Receptor source: a man aged 25-45 years with glioma.

This clone showed up just a few times. The V call is TRBV28, the J call TRBJ2-6; TRBD1 aligns across 8 bases. Trimming cost V 5 bases and J 2 bases; bases outside gene matches: 11. Germline V gene data show CDR1 as MDHEN and CDR2 as SYDVKM. The CDR3 loop spans 18 amino acids. The CDR3 loop is CASSISGGRLAGANVLTF. In nucleotides, the CDR3 is TGTGCCAGCAGTATCTCAGGGGGCAGGTTAGCTGGGGCCAACGTCCTGACTTTC.

About this clone: Mismatch with germline at one junction end may stem from a read error. This chain links TRBV13 with TRBJ1-2; D uncertain. The V gene's germline CDR1 is PRHDT and CDR2 FYEKMQ (reference sequence). The CDR3 runs 13 residues. The CDR3 DNA is TGTGCCAGCAGCTTAGGGCCAACTTCGGGCTACATCTTC. Its translation is CASSLGPTSGYIF.

The V gene is TRBV12-5, the J gene TRBJ1-2; TRBD1 might be the D (5 bases). The CDR3 spans 18 residues. Germline V gene lookup returns CDR1 LGHNT and CDR2 FRNRAP. V was clipped by 0 bases and J by 4 bases, with 21 bases between them. The CDR3 DNA reads TGTGCTAGTGGTTTGGTACCCGCCCCCGGTCGACAGCGCTATGGCTACACCTTC. Amino acids: CASGLVPAPGRQRYGYTF.

As concerns this clone: Mismatch with germline at one junction end may stem from a read error. The chain is built from TRBV2 and TRBJ1-1; the D is unclear. CDR1 is SNHLY, CDR2 FYNNEI, per germline. This CDR3 is 12 amino acids long. CDR3: CASGEWVAEAFF. The CDR3 nucleotides read TGTGCCAGCGGTGAGTGGGTCGCGGAAGCTTTCTTT.

The chain links TRBV28 to TRBJ2-7; 8 positions match TRBD2. This CDR3 has 14 amino acids. Germline V gene sequence: CDR1 MDHEN, CDR2 SYDVKM. V lost 3 bases, J lost 6 bases, and 7 bases stayed unmatched. This CDR3 reads CASSFRRGAPEQYF. CDR3 nucleotides: TGTGCCAGCAGTTTTCGGCGGGGGGCCCCCGAGCAGTACTTC.

This clone was found a few times. The rearrangement uses TRBV14 and TRBJ1-1; D is uncertain. The CDR3 length is 14 residues. Between the trimmed V and J ends, which lost 2 bases and 1 base, there was a span of 8 bases. Per the germline V gene, CDR1 is SGHDN and CDR2 is FVKESK. DNA of the CDR3: TGTGCCAGCAGCCAATTGAGTAGGAACACTGAAGCTTTCTTT. This translates into CASSQLSRNTEAFF. Full variable domain (rest looked up from reference TRBV14 and TRBJ1-1): EAGVTQFPSHSVIEKGQTVTLRCDPISGHDNLYWYRRVMGKEIKFLLHFVKESKQDESGMPNNRFLAERTGGTYSTLKVQPAELEDSGVYFCASSQLSRNTEAFFGQGTRLTVV.

The chain links TRBV6-5 to TRBJ2-1, with 7 bases aligning to TRBD1. The junction had 5 bases not matched to a gene; V was cut back by 3 bases and J by 9 bases. There are 13 residues in the CDR3. Per germline, CDR1 MNHEY and CDR2 SVGAGI. The CDR3 reads CASSYLTGSEQFF. For the CDR3, the DNA is TGTGCCAGCAGTTATTTGACAGGGAGTGAGCAGTTCTTC.

The chain couples TRBV4-1 to TRBJ1-2; no clear D. Germline values: CDR1 MGHRA, CDR2 YSYEKL. This CDR3 has 15 amino acids. V was cut by 6 bases and J by 0 bases, with 14 bases left in between. The CDR3 protein is CASSLGVHPNYGYTF. The DNA for the CDR3 is TGCGCCAGCAGTCTCGGGGTCCACCCTAACTATGGCTACACCTTC.

This chain connects TRBV10-2 to TRBJ1-5; TRBD1 matches 10 bases. The CDR3 length is 15 residues. V gave up 2 bases and J gave up 2 bases; unmatched junction bases: 0. Per the germline V gene, CDR1 is WSHSY and CDR2 is SAAADI. The CDR3 loop reads CASSEGTGGNQPQHF. CDR3 DNA: TGCGCCAGCAGTGAGGGGACAGGGGGCAATCAGCCCCAGCATTTT.

There are a few counts of this clone. This chain joins TRBV6-5 and TRBJ2-7; TRBD1 is a possible D gene (5 bases). Trimming cost V 0 bases and J 3 bases, with 12 bases left between them. The V gene's germline CDR1 is MNHEY and CDR2 SVGAGI. The CDR3 length is 15 residues. CDR3 coding DNA: TGTGCCAGCAGTTACTCTGGGGCTGTAGGCTACGAGCAGTACTTC. This translates into CASSYSGAVGYEQYF.

The chain's CDR3 is CASSGFRGDYGYTF. CDR3 coding DNA: TGTGCCAGCAGTGGATTCAGGGGGGACTATGGCTACACCTTC. The V gene is TRBV25-1, the J gene TRBJ1-2, with 7 bases lining up with TRBD1. CDR1 and CDR2 from the germline V gene are MGHDK and SYGVNS. This CDR3 is built from 14 residues. V lost 4 bases, J lost 3 bases, and 5 bases stayed unmatched.

The CDR3 DNA is TGCGCCAGCAGCCAAGTTGCCGGGGGCCGGGGCACAGATACGCAGTATTTT. It yields the protein CASSQVAGGRGTDTQYF. The chain couples TRBV4-1 to TRBJ2-3; perhaps D is TRBD1 or TRBD2 (6 bases each). V shed 1 base and J shed 1 base, with 15 bases lying between them. The CDR3 is 17 residues long. Germline loops: CDR1 MGHRA, CDR2 YSYEKL.

The V call is TRBV28, the J call TRBJ2-7; 10 positions match TRBD2. The ends lost 3 bases at V and 0 bases at J; junction bases unmatched: 5. The CDR3 is 16 amino acids. CDR1 MDHEN and CDR2 SYDVKM come from the germline V gene. CDR3 sequence (DNA): TGTGCCAGCAGTTTGGCGCTAGCGGGAGTCTCCTACGAGCAGTACTTC. Translation: CASSLALAGVSYEQYF.

This chain uses TRBV4-1 with TRBJ1-3; D remains unclear. V was clipped by 6 bases and J by 3 bases, with 21 bases between them. Germline V gives CDR1 MGHRA, CDR2 YSYEKL. This CDR3 is built from 17 residues. The CDR3 region is CASSTLRERRGGNTIYF. CDR3 nucleotides: TGCGCCAGCAGTACCCTTCGGGAGAGACGAGGTGGAAACACCATATATTTT.

J is TRBJ2-5 and V is TRBV9; TRBD2 agrees at 7 bases. The CDR3 covers 16 residues. Looked up from germline, CDR1 is SGDLS and CDR2 is YYNGEE. J was trimmed by 6 bases and V by 3 bases; bases with no gene match: 14. The CDR3 spells CASSGGGAGPLKTQYF. Here the CDR3 DNA reads TGTGCCAGCAGCGGGGGGGGAGCGGGCCCCCTAAAGACCCAGTACTTC.

This rearrangement joins TRBV9 to TRBJ1-6; no clear D gene. Germline CDR1 reads SGDLS; CDR2 reads YYNGEE. The CDR3 is made up of 14 amino acids. With 2 bases removed from V and 7 bases from J, the gap between germline ends came to 10 bases. The CDR3 DNA reads TGTGCCAGCAGCGTCTCCTGGGCCAATTCACCCCTCCACTTT. Amino acid sequence: CASSVSWANSPLHF.

The table lists this clone with a count of one. The chain uses TRBV19 and TRBJ1-5; perhaps TRBD1 as D (6 bases). Germline loops: CDR1 LNHDA, CDR2 SQIVND (reference sequence). V lost 4 bases, J lost 3 bases, and 13 bases lay in between. This CDR3 has 15 residues. The CDR3 DNA reads as TGTGCCAGTAGTAGAGGACAGTCTCTCAATCAGCCCCAGCATTTT. Amino acids: CASSRGQSLNQPQHF.

This sequence joins TRBV5-1 and TRBJ2-7; either TRBD1 or TRBD2 may fit D (5 bases each). V was shortened by 3 bases and J by 3 bases, with 7 bases between the two germline ends. The V gene's germline CDR1 is SGHRS and CDR2 YFSETQ. The CDR3 sequence is 12 residues long. The CDR3 region is CASSWDGYEQYF. CDR3 nucleotide sequence: TGCGCCAGCAGCTGGGACGGCTACGAGCAGTACTTC. Variable domain in full (rest from reference TRBV5-1 and TRBJ2-7): KAGVTQTPRYLIKTRGQQVTLSCSPISGHRSVSWYQQTPGQGLQFLFEYFSETQRNKGNFPGRFSGRQFSNSRSEMNVSTLELGDSALYLCASSWDGYEQYFGPGTRLTVT.

The chain uses TRBV2 and TRBJ2-3; D is undetermined. The CDR3 extends over 13 amino acids. V lost 4 bases and J 6 bases, leaving 11 bases between the germline ends. Germline V gene data show CDR1 as SNHLY and CDR2 as FYNNEI. The CDR3 region has the DNA TGTGCCAGCAGTGTAGGCAAGAGGGATACGCAGTATTTT. Amino acids: CASSVGKRDTQYF.

To note about this clone: The limits of the CDR3 on the DNA are not certain, so only TCRdb's listed CDR3 is given. This chain connects TRBV28 to TRBJ2-1. Germline CDR1 reads MDHEN; CDR2 reads SYDVKM. Both ends counted, the CDR3 spans 20 residues. The CDR3: CASSPDRPREQFFGPGTRFF.

This rearrangement joins TRBV5-1 to TRBJ1-3; D might be TRBD2 (6 bases). The J call could be wrong; TRBJ2-2 is a better fit for the DNA end. The germline V gene has CDR1 SGHRS and CDR2 YFSETQ. The CDR3 length is 17 residues. CDR3 DNA sequence: TGCGCCAGCAGCTTGGCCCTTATCGGGGGAAACACCGGGGAGCTGTTTTTT. It translates to CASSLALIGGNTGELFF.

The chain recombines TRBV5-6 with TRBJ2-5; TRBD1 aligns across 7 bases. The ends lost 3 bases at V and 5 bases at J; junction bases unmatched: 4. CDR3 length: 13 residues. Germline V gene data show CDR1 as SGHDT and CDR2 as YYEEEE. The CDR3 region has the DNA TGTGCCAGCAGCTCGACAGGGATCGAGACCCAGTACTTC. As protein: CASSSTGIETQYF.

The chain recombines TRBV7-6 with TRBJ2-3; 7 bases are a match to TRBD2. The V gene end was trimmed by 2 bases and the J gene end by 4 bases; junction bases not matched to a gene: 9. Germline V gene data show CDR1 as SGHVS and CDR2 as FNYEAQ. This CDR3 spans 16 amino acids. CDR3 in DNA: TGTGCCAGCAGCTTATTTAGTGGGAGGGCCCCAGATACGCAGTATTTT. This sequence encodes CASSLFSGRAPDTQYF.

This clone was counted a single time. J is TRBJ1-1 and V is TRBV27; D unclear. The CDR3 is 13 amino acids. V lost 6 bases and J lost 6, with 14 bases in between. CDR1 is MNHEY and CDR2 is SMNVEV in the germline V gene (reference sequence). For the CDR3, the DNA is TGTGCCAGCAGCTACGGGGTCGGCGCTGAAGCTTTCTTT. Protein sequence: CASSYGVGAEAFF.

The J gene is TRBJ1-1, the V gene TRBV18; D gene unclear. The CDR3 has 11 amino acids. Germline lookup yields CDR1 KGHSH and CDR2 LQKENI. Trimming pared 3 bases from V and 4 bases from J, leaving 3 bases between. The CDR3 is CASSPGTEAFF. CDR3 nucleotide sequence: TGTGCCAGCTCACCTGGCACTGAAGCTTTCTTT.

This clone came up a few times. V is TRBV7-7 and J is TRBJ2-2, with 9 bases aligning to TRBD1. Per germline, CDR1 SSHAT and CDR2 FNYEAQ (reference sequence). CDR3 size: 16 residues. V lost 5 bases to trimming and J lost 6 bases; unmatched junction nucleotides: 10. CDR3 coding DNA: TGTGCCAGCAGCCCTCGGGGGACAGGGCGCGCCGGGGAGCTGTTTTTT. Amino acids: CASSPRGTGRAGELFF. Variable domain in full (rest from reference TRBV7-7 and TRBJ2-2): GAGVSQSPRYKVTKRGQDVTLRCDPISSHATLYWYQQALGQGPEFLTYFNYEAQPDKSGLPSDRFSAERPEGSISTLTIQRTEQRDSAMYRCASSPRGTGRAGELFFGEGSRLTVL.

The chain has TRBV28 and TRBJ2-3; D ambiguous. The CDR3 is made up of 13 amino acids. V dropped 3 bases and J dropped 3 bases, with 7 bases sitting between them. Germline assignment: CDR1 MDHEN and CDR2 SYDVKM. CDR3 DNA: TGTGCCAGCAGTTTGGTTCAGACAGATACGCAGTATTTT. Amino acids: CASSLVQTDTQYF.

This chain links TRBV7-3 with TRBJ2-2; TRBD1 or TRBD2 may be the D gene (5 bases each). The CDR3 contains 14 residues. Germline values: CDR1 SGHTA, CDR2 FQGTGA. Trimming removed 5 bases at V and 8 bases at J, with 15 bases between. As DNA, the CDR3 is TGTGCCAGCAGCCGACAAGGGGAGCTGGGGGAGCTGTTTTTT. Translating it yields CASSRQGELGELFF.

The chain combines TRBV25-1 with TRBJ2-2; the match to TRBD2 covers 10 bases. The germline V gene encodes CDR1 MGHDK and CDR2 SYGVNS. J lost 7 bases, V lost 6 bases, and 14 bases had no gene match. There are 17 residues in the CDR3. The DNA of the CDR3 is TGTGCCAGCAGCCAAACAGGACTAGCGGTAATGGTCGGGGAGCTGTTTTTT. Its protein product is CASSQTGLAVMVGELFF. Looking up the rest from reference TRBV25-1 and TRBJ2-2 gives the full variable domain: EADIYQTPRYLVIGTGKKITLECSQTMGHDKMYWYQQDPGMELHLIHYSYGVNSTEKGDLSSESTVSRIRTEHFPLTLESARPSHTSQYLCASSQTGLAVMVGELFFGEGSRLTVL.